Only a few counts were recorded for the clone carrying this T cell receptor (beta chain). Its matching antigen is unknown. This record comes from a study of CD8 T cells in ankylosing spondylitis. Study observations and caveats: Disease-associated clones were reportedly significantly overrepresented in matched ankylosing spondylitis synovial fluid. Within ankylosing spondylitis blood, a TCR beta motif made up of under 10 highly homologous variants appeared to be characteristic. Disease-linked clones bore a CD8+ phenotype, appearing relatively rarely in peripheral blood. Earlier work had already found some motif variants in reactive arthritis synovial fluid and blood.

Making use of molecular barcodes, quantitative 5'-RACE generated TCR beta libraries. Each CDR3 protein gets one entry after TCRdb re-called the 5' RACE reads with MiXCR. Among about 450,000 distinct CDR3 sequences listed, about 25% were seen once. Sequencing input: blood, either unsorted or a sorted T cell fraction (not recorded which). The receptor was isolated from a male donor with ankylosing spondylitis.

The CDR3 protein is CASSRQGAGTGELFF. CDR3 sequence (DNA): TGTGCCAGCAGTAGACAGGGGGCGGGCACCGGGGAGCTGTTTTTT. This rearrangement joins TRBV6-1 to TRBJ2-2; TRBD1 agrees at 10 bases. V lost 5 bases to trimming and J lost 4 bases; unmatched junction nucleotides: 4. The CDR3 contains 15 residues. CDR1 and CDR2 from the germline V gene are MNHNS and SASEGT.